This T cell receptor (beta chain) was profiled in a study of blood T cell repertoires in COVID-19. CDR1 is MNHEY and CDR2 is SMNVEV in the germline V gene (reference sequence). With V trimmed by 6 bases and J by 2 bases, 3 bases remained unmatched. This CDR3 has 14 residues. Some clones are missing from TCRdb's copy, which holds only in-frame ones; the method was immunoSEQ multiplex PCR. The sample records around 700,000 clones, about 90% being singletons. This clone is a singleton in its sample. Sequencing was performed on peripheral blood. This TCR came from a woman aged 18-29 years with acute or convalescent COVID-19. The V and J genes are TRBV27 and TRBJ1-1; TRBD1 aligns across 10 bases. This CDR3 reads CASSRDRGNTEAFF. CDR3 DNA sequence: TGTGCCAGCAGCCGGGACAGGGGTAACACTGAAGCTTTCTTT.